The rows below give T cell receptor beta chains drawn from one sample of a study of T-cell reconstitution after alpha-beta-depleted transplantation in children. In TCRdb, the PCR reads were re-called with MiXCR into one record per CDR3 protein. Of approximately 500,000 distinct CDR3 sequences in the sample, about 10% are singletons; the top ten hold 2% to 2.5%. The sample was PBMCs, taken before TCRalphabeta/CD19-depleted stem cell transplant. These receptors all stem from a child between 2 and 9 years old with inherited bone marrow failure, due to receive a stem cell transplant. Both conserved end residues are part of each CDR3. D genes are given only for firm matches. Where a row states a size, it is once, few, many or the class of an expanded clone; other rows omit it.

d_call j_call clone_size v_call cdr3_aa cdr3_nt
- TRBJ1-5 many TRBV27 CASSLLGAYDQPQHF TGTGCCAGCAGTTTATTGGGGGCATATGATCAGCCCCAGCATTTT
- TRBJ1-1 few TRBV24-1 CATSDLVNREFKSVMNTEAFF TGTGCCACCAGTGATTTGGTTAACAGGGAATTTAAATCGGTGATGAACACTGAAGCTTTCTTT
TRBD2 TRBJ2-7 - TRBV2 CASSETTGLAAYEQYF TGTGCCAGCAGTGAGACCACGGGACTAGCGGCCTACGAGCAGTACTTC
- TRBJ2-7 many TRBV20-1 CSARPRTDSYEQYF TGCAGTGCTAGACCGAGGACGGACTCCTACGAGCAGTACTTC
TRBD1 TRBJ1-1 few TRBV2 CASSDRTGGVTEAFF TGTGCCAGCAGTGACAGGACAGGGGGTGTCACTGAAGCTTTCTTT
TRBD2 TRBJ2-1 many TRBV29-1 CSFRSGSGGLNEQFF TGCAGCTTCCGCTCGGGTAGCGGGGGACTCAATGAGCAGTTCTTC
TRBD2 TRBJ2-5 many TRBV7-8 CASSLGPSGSQETQYF TGTGCCAGCAGCTTAGGTCCTAGCGGGAGCCAAGAGACCCAGTACTTC
- TRBJ1-1 many TRBV7-2 CASSGGPPGWTEAFF TGTGCCAGCAGCGGGGGACCCCCCGGATGGACTGAAGCTTTCTTT
TRBD1 TRBJ1-5 many TRBV5-1 CASSPMTGGYSNQPQHF TGCGCCAGCAGCCCCATGACAGGGGGTTATAGCAATCAGCCCCAGCATTTT
- TRBJ1-1 - TRBV19 CASSIWGGTEAFF TGTGCCAGTAGTATTTGGGGTGGGACTGAAGCTTTCTTT
- TRBJ1-4 many TRBV12-3/TRBV12-4 CASSSTGYNEKLFF TGTGCCAGCAGTTCAACGGGGTATAATGAAAAACTGTTTTTT
TRBD1 TRBJ2-7 many TRBV20-1 CSASDRDASYEQYF TGCAGTGCTAGTGACAGGGATGCTTCCTACGAGCAGTACTTC
TRBD2 TRBJ2-7 many TRBV4-3 CASSQSVAGGVYEQYF TGCGCCAGCAGCCAATCGGTAGCGGGAGGAGTATACGAGCAGTACTTC
- TRBJ1-1 many TRBV10-2 CASRGGQGGNTEAFF TGCGCCAGCAGAGGGGGGCAGGGCGGGAACACTGAAGCTTTCTTT
- TRBJ2-5 many TRBV7-9 CASSLRPRGGGGTQYF TGTGCCAGCAGCCTAAGGCCGCGAGGGGGAGGCGGGACCCAGTACTTC
- TRBJ2-7 few TRBV20-1 CSAPADRGYEQYF TGCAGTGCACCAGCCGATCGGGGGTACGAGCAGTACTTC
- TRBJ2-2 many TRBV29-1 CSVSRAGELFF TGCAGCGTTAGTCGCGCCGGGGAGCTGTTTTTT